This T cell receptor (beta chain) was retrieved from a study of T cells in Graves' hyperthyroidism and ophthalmopathy. Overall study results and limits: The authors' 13 V-J model separated ophthalmopathy from stable hyperthyroidism.

Stability of Graves' hyperthyroidism was defined as absent ophthalmopathy progression within 18 months. Amplification of TCR beta CDR3 regions was performed using RNA transcripts as template. The primer set for the first-round RT-PCR of the TCR CDR3 was HTBI. TCRdb recomputed calls from the multiplex PCR reads with MiXCR, one row per CDR3 protein. This sample yields about 590,000 distinct CDR3 sequences, of which 15% to 18% are seen a single time; around 7.8% belongs to the top ten. Trimming removed 5 bases at V and 7 bases at J, with 17 bases between. The CDR3 contains 14 residues. Germline V gives CDR1 SNHLY, CDR2 FYNNEI. In regard to this clonotype: Its antigen is not known. This may arise from a read error, as a much more abundant clone is one base away.

The material sequenced was blood. This TCR was sampled from a woman between 25 and 40 years old with Graves' hyperthyroidism. This chain connects TRBV2 to TRBJ1-1; D is unresolved. The CDR3 here is CASSFDIAFSEAFF. Here the CDR3 DNA reads TGTGCCAGCAGTTTCGACATTGCCTTCAGTGAAGCTTTCTTT.